A selection of T cell receptor beta chains follows, all from one sample in a study of long-term antiretroviral therapy in people with HIV. Sequenced by immunoSEQ multiplex PCR; TCRdb stores in-frame clones only, minus some. In the table there are 30,000 to 50,000 clones, roughly nine tenths of which are singletons. The sequences come from unsorted PBMCs, collected 1.2 years after starting antiretroviral therapy. Receptor source: a woman in her fifties or sixties with HIV. CDR3s include the opening cysteine and the closing phenylalanine or tryptophan. The D gene is left open where the match is weak. Only part of the rows carry a size: once, few, many, or a class if the clone is expanded.

NA	TRBJ1-2	TRBV7-9	NA	12	TGTGCCAGCAGCCTGGACACCTATGGCTACACCTTC	CASSLDTYGYTF
NA	TRBJ2-6	TRBV30	TRBD2	17	TGTGCCTGGACCCTAGCGGGGGGTCTCTCTGGGGCCAACGTCCTGACTTTC	CAWTLAGGLSGANVLTF
NA	TRBJ2-5	TRBV11-3	NA	12	TGTGCCAGCAGCCCGGACTCAGAGACCCAGTACTTC	CASSPDSETQYF
NA	TRBJ2-7	TRBV19	TRBD2	13	TGTGCCAGTAGTACGGCGGGGGGGCTTGAGCAGTACTTC	CASSTAGGLEQYF
NA	TRBJ2-7	TRBV7-8	NA	18	TGTGCCAGCAGCTTAGATGTCGTCGGGCTGGGGGCCTCCTACGAGCAGTACTTC	CASSLDVVGLGASYEQYF
few	TRBJ1-2	TRBV2	NA	15	TGTGCCAGCACCGGAGGTTCAGGGGAAGGGTATGGCTACACCTTC	CASTGGSGEGYGYTF
NA	TRBJ2-5	TRBV5-1	TRBD1	15	TGCGCCAGCAGCTTTCAGGGGGCTCTCTCAGAGACCCAGTACTTC	CASSFQGALSETQYF
NA	TRBJ1-1	TRBV7-3	TRBD1	13	TGTGCCGGCAGCCAGGACAGGGACACTGAAGCTTTCTTT	CAGSQDRDTEAFF
NA	TRBJ2-1	TRBV18	TRBD2	16	TGTGCCAGCTCACCCCTATCTAGCGGGGCCTACAATGAGCAGTTCTTC	CASSPLSSGAYNEQFF
NA	TRBJ2-7	TRBV27	TRBD1	15	TGTGCCAGCACCTTCAATGGACAGGGACAATACGAGCAGTACTTC	CASTFNGQGQYEQYF
once	TRBJ2-5	TRBV19	NA	13	TGTGCCAGTAGTATATCAAAGCAAGAGACCCAGTACTTC	CASSISKQETQYF
few	TRBJ1-5	TRBV6-6	NA	14	TGTGCCAGCACCATACGATATAGCAATCAGCCCCAGCATTTT	CASTIRYSNQPQHF
NA	TRBJ2-3	TRBV11-3	NA	15	TGTGCCAGCAGCCCGGGTCCGGGAAGCACAGATACGCAGTATTTT	CASSPGPGSTDTQYF
NA	TRBJ1-5	TRBV4-1	NA	13	TGCGCCAGCAGCCAAGAGGGGTTGCAGCCCCAGCATTTT	CASSQEGLQPQHF
once	TRBJ1-5	TRBV27	TRBD1	15	TGTGCCAGCAGTTTATTTGGACAGGGTAGCCAGCCCCAGCATTTT	CASSLFGQGSQPQHF
NA	TRBJ1-2	TRBV5-1	NA	13	TGCGCCAGCAGCCTGGGTCACACAGGGAACTACACCTTC	CASSLGHTGNYTF
NA	TRBJ1-2	TRBV11-2	NA	14	TGTGCCAGCAGCTTCCTGGGCTCTAACTATGGCTACACCTTC	CASSFLGSNYGYTF
once	TRBJ1-5	TRBV6-5	NA	15	TGTGCCAGCAGTACGGCCGGGGGCGGAGGACAGCCCCAGCATTTT	CASSTAGGGGQPQHF
NA	TRBJ1-3	TRBV30	NA	11	TGTGCCTGGTCCTCTGGAAACACCATATATTTT	CAWSSGNTIYF
NA	TRBJ1-3	TRBV7-9	TRBD1	16	TGTGCCAGCAGCGTCCACAGGGGGTCGACTGGAAACACCATATATTTT	CASSVHRGSTGNTIYF
NA	TRBJ2-3	TRBV6-5	NA	15	TGTGCCAGCAGTTACTCGAGGGACCCGGGAGATACGCAGTATTTT	CASSYSRDPGDTQYF
NA	TRBJ1-1	TRBV30	NA	15	TGTGCCTGGAGTGTATGGGGGGGCGAGAACACTGAAGCTTTCTTT	CAWSVWGGENTEAFF
NA	TRBJ1-1	TRBV5-1	NA	14	TGCGCCAGCAGCTTGGGGGAGAAGAACACTGAAGCTTTCTTT	CASSLGEKNTEAFF
few	TRBJ1-2	TRBV27	NA	12	TGTGCCAGCAGTACCACAGGGAATGGCTACACCTTC	CASSTTGNGYTF
NA	TRBJ1-6	TRBV12-5	TRBD1	16	TGTGCTAGTGGTACCTCGACAGGGGTGGGGAATTCACCCCTCCACTTT	CASGTSTGVGNSPLHF
NA	TRBJ1-5	TRBV30	TRBD1	13	TGTGCCTGGAGTACACAGGGGAATCAGCCCCAGCATTTT	CAWSTQGNQPQHF
NA	TRBJ2-1	TRBV7-3	NA	16	TGTGCCAGCAGCTTAACTTCAGGGGTAACCTACAATGAGCAGTTCTTC	CASSLTSGVTYNEQFF
NA	TRBJ1-2	TRBV18	NA	15	TGTGCCAGCTCACCAGTAAGGGCTTCAAACTATGGCTACACCTTC	CASSPVRASNYGYTF
NA	TRBJ1-2	TRBV27	TRBD1	16	TGTGCCAGCAGCCTTTCCGGGACAGGGCCCTACTATGGCTACACCTTC	CASSLSGTGPYYGYTF
NA	TRBJ2-7	TRBV5-4	NA	11	TGTGCCAGCAGCTTTAGGTACGAGCAGTACTTC	CASSFRYEQYF
once	TRBJ2-1	TRBV7-2	NA	16	TGTGCCAGCAGCTTAGATCAGCGTCGGACCAACAATGAGCAGTTCTTC	CASSLDQRRTNNEQFF
NA	TRBJ2-5	TRBV5-1	TRBD1	13	TGCGCCAGCAGCTTGAGGGGGCAGGAGACCCAGTACTTC	CASSLRGQETQYF
NA	TRBJ2-7	TRBV7-6	TRBD1	13	TGTGCCAGCAGCTCCGGACAGGGTGTCGAGCAGTACTTC	CASSSGQGVEQYF
once	TRBJ2-3	TRBV4-1	TRBD2	17	TGCGCCAGCAGCCAAGAGCCCCCAACTAGCGGCACAGATACGCAGTATTTT	CASSQEPPTSGTDTQYF
NA	TRBJ2-7	TRBV29-1	NA	11	TGCAGCGTTGACGGGGCCTACGAGCAGTACTTC	CSVDGAYEQYF
medium-sized	TRBJ2-5	TRBV6-5	NA	15	TGTGCCAGCAGTTACGGGGGATGGGGTCAAGAGACCCAGTACTTC	CASSYGGWGQETQYF
NA	TRBJ1-1	TRBV2	NA	11	TGTGCCAGCAGTGTGACCTCAGAAGCTTTCTTT	CASSVTSEAFF
NA	TRBJ1-5	TRBV4-2	TRBD1	15	TGTGCCAGCAGCCCGGGACAGAATAGCAATCAGCCCCAGCATTTT	CASSPGQNSNQPQHF
few	TRBJ1-1	TRBV19	NA	14	TGTGCCAGTCTCCCTCACTCTGGGGACACTGAAGCTTTCTTT	CASLPHSGDTEAFF
NA	TRBJ2-2	TRBV5-4	NA	16	TGTGCCAGCAGCTACGCCCCGGGGGGCCCCACCGGGGAGCTGTTTTTT	CASSYAPGGPTGELFF
NA	TRBJ2-2	TRBV6-1	NA	14	TGTGCTTCGGGGGAATTACGGAACACCGGGGAGCTGTTTTTT	CASGELRNTGELFF
NA	TRBJ1-6	TRBV28	NA	15	TGTGCCAGCAGTTTGTGGCAGGGAATGGATTCACCCCTCCACTTT	CASSLWQGMDSPLHF
NA	TRBJ2-7	TRBV30	TRBD1	13	TGTGCCTGGTTACAGGACAGGGCCTACGAGCAGTACTTC	CAWLQDRAYEQYF
NA	TRBJ2-1	TRBV10-3	TRBD2	15	TGTGCCATCAGTGGAGCGGGGGGACCAAGCAATGAGCAGTTCTTC	CAISGAGGPSNEQFF
NA	TRBJ2-1	TRBV2	NA	13	TGTGCCAGCACGACATTCCTTTACAATGAGCAGTTCTTC	CASTTFLYNEQFF
NA	TRBJ1-5	TRBV6-6	TRBD1	14	TGTGCCAGCAGTTCAGGGACAGGGAATCAGCCCCAGCATTTT	CASSSGTGNQPQHF
NA	TRBJ2-5	TRBV6-1	TRBD1	14	TGTGCCAGCCGATGGACAGGGCTGGGGGAGACCCAGTACTTC	CASRWTGLGETQYF
few	TRBJ1-6	TRBV6-1	NA	13	TGTGCCAGCCGGGCAGGCTTAAGTTCACCCCTCCACTTT	CASRAGLSSPLHF
NA	TRBJ2-2	TRBV6-5	TRBD2	15	TGTGCCAGCAGTGTCTTAGCGGGGGGACCCGGGGAGCTGTTTTTT	CASSVLAGGPGELFF
few	TRBJ1-3	TRBV7-9	TRBD1	17	TGTGCCAGCAGCGTACCGGGACAGGGATCATCTGGAAACACCATATATTTT	CASSVPGQGSSGNTIYF
NA	TRBJ1-5	TRBV30	NA	14	TGTGCCTGGAGTGTGTTCAAGTTCAATCAGCCCCAGCATTTT	CAWSVFKFNQPQHF
NA	TRBJ2-7	TRBV5-6	TRBD1	14	TGTGCCAGCAGCGAACAGGGGGTTACCTACGAGCAGTACTTC	CASSEQGVTYEQYF
NA	TRBJ1-5	TRBV6-1	TRBD1	15	TGTGCCAGCAGTGAAGGGACAGGCGTTAATCAGCCCCAGCATTTT	CASSEGTGVNQPQHF